Sequencing of this T cell receptor (beta chain) was carried out in a study of blood T cell repertoires in COVID-19. Overall study: Donors in the United States, Italy and Spain gave samples during acute or convalescent COVID-19. PBMCs, B-cell-depleted T cells, or T cells provided the cDNA or gDNA that made up the material.

V lost 5 bases and J 8 bases, leaving 13 bases between the germline ends. Germline values: CDR1 SQVTM, CDR2 ANQGSEA. The CDR3 has 12 residues. The authors' processing: Estimation of nucleated cell counts relied on the amplification of reference gene primers. Profiling relied on immunoSEQ multiplex PCR, and the TCRdb table lists in-frame clones only, not all of them. V, J and clone size derive from that table, while D and trimming were established from the DNA sequence. The table shows around 150,000 clones, with around 90% occurring only once. This clonotype was sampled from a man aged 55 to 70 with active or convalescent COVID-19. Sequencing input: peripheral blood. This sequence joins TRBV29-1 and TRBJ2-1; no clear D. Here the CDR3 DNA reads TGCAGCGTTTCTTTCCCGTCCCATGAGCAGTTCTTC. Its translation is CSVSFPSHEQFF.